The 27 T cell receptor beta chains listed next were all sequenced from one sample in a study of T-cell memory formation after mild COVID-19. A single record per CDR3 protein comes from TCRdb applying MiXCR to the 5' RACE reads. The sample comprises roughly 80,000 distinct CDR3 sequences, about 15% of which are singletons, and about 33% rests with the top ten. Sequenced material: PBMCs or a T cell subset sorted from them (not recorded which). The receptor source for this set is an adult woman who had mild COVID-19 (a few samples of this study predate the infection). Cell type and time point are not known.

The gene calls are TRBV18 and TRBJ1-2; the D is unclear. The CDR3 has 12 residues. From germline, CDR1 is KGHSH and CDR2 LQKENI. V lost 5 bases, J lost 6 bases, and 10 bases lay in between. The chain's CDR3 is CASSSAADGYTF. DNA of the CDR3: TGTGCCAGCTCATCGGCGGCGGATGGCTACACCTTC.

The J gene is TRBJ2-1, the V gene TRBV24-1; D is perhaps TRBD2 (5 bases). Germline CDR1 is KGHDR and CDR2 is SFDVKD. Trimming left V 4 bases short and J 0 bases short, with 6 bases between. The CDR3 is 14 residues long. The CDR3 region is CATSEGSSYNEQFF. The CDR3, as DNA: TGTGCCACCAGTGAGGGGAGCTCCTACAATGAGCAGTTCTTC.

In DNA form, the CDR3 reads TGTGCCAGCAGCCCCGTGCCACCGTATGGCCTACAAGAGACCCAGTACTTC. Translating it yields CASSPVPPYGLQETQYF. V is TRBV7-6 and J is TRBJ2-5; D gene ambiguous. The CDR3 consists of 17 residues. The germline V gene encodes CDR1 SGHVS and CDR2 FNYEAQ. The ends were cut back, 5 bases at V and 2 bases at J, with 21 bases in the middle. Complete variable domain (other parts from reference TRBV7-6 and TRBJ2-5): GAGVSQSPRYKVTKRGQDVALRCDPISGHVSLYWYRQALGQGPEFLTYFNYEAQQDKSGLPNDRFSAERPEGSISTLTIQRTEQRDSAMYRCASSPVPPYGLQETQYFGPGTRLLVL.

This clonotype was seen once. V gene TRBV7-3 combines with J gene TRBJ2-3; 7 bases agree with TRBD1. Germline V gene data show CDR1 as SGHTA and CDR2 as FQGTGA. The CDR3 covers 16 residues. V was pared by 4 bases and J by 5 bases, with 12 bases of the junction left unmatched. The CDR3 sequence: CASSSQGSLPRDTQYF. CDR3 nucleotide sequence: TGTGCCAGCAGCTCACAGGGGTCCTTGCCCCGAGATACGCAGTATTTT.

This chain's CDR3 is CASSMAGQGAYEQYF. The CDR3, as DNA: TGTGCCAGTAGTATGGCCGGACAGGGGGCCTACGAGCAGTACTTC. The genes are TRBV19 and TRBJ2-7; TRBD1 aligns across 10 bases. The length of the CDR3 is 15 residues. With 3 bases clipped from V and 2 bases from J, the junction kept 4 bases outside the gene matches. The germline V gene encodes CDR1 LNHDA and CDR2 SQIVND (reference sequence).

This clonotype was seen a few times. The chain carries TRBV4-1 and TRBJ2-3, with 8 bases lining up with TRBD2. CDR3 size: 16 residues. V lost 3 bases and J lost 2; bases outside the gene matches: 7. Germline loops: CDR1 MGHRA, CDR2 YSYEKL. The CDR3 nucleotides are TGCGCCAGCAGCCAGGAGGCGGGGGGTACCACAGATACGCAGTATTTT. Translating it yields CASSQEAGGTTDTQYF.

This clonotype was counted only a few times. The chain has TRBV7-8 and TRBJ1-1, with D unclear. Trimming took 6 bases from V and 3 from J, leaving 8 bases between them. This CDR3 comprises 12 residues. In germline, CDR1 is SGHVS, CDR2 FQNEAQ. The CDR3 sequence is CASRGWDTEAFF. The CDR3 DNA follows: TGTGCCAGCAGGGGTTGGGACACTGAAGCTTTCTTT. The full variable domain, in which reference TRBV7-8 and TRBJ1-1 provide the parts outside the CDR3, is GAGVSQSPRYKVAKRGQDVALRCDPISGHVSLFWYQQALGQGPEFLTYFQNEAQLDKSGLPSDRFFAERPEGSVSTLKIQRTQQEDSAVYLCASRGWDTEAFFGQGTRLTVV.

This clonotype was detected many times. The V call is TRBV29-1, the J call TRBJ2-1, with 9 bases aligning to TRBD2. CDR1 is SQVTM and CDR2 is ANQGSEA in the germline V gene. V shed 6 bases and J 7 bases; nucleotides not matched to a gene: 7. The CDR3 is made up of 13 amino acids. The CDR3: CSVYIAGDNEQFF. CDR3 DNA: TGCAGCGTATATATAGCGGGAGATAATGAGCAGTTCTTC.

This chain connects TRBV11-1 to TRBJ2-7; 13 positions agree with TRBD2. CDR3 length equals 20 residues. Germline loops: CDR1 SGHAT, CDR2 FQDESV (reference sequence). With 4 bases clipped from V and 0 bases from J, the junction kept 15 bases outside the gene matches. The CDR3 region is CASSSFGTPGLAGNSYEQYF. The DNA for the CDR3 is TGTGCCAGCAGCTCCTTCGGGACACCGGGACTAGCGGGGAACTCCTACGAGCAGTACTTC.

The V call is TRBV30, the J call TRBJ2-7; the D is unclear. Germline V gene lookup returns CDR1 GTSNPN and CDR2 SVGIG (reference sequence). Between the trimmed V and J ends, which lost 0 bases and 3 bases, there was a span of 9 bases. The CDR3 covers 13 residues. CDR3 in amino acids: CAWSVRLFYEQYF. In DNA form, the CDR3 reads TGTGCCTGGAGTGTACGTCTATTCTACGAGCAGTACTTC.

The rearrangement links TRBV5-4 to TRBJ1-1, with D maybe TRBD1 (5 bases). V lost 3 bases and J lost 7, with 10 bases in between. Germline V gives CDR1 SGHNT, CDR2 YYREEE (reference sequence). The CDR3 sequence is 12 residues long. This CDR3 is CASSWGPGEAFF. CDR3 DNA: TGTGCCAGCAGCTGGGGACCGGGTGAAGCTTTCTTT.

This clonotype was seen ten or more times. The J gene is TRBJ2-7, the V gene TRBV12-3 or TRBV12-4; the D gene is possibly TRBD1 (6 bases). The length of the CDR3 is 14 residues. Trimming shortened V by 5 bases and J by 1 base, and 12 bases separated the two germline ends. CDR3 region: CASSPDGTSYEQYF. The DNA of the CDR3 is TGTGCCAGCAGTCCGGACGGGACATCCTACGAGCAGTACTTC.

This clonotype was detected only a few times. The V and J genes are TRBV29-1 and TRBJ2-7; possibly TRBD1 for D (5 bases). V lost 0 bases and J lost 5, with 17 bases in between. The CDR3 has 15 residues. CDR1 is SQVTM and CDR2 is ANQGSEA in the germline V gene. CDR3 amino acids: CSVEDGQGIPNEQYF. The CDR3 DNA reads TGCAGCGTTGAAGATGGGCAGGGAATTCCTAACGAGCAGTACTTC.

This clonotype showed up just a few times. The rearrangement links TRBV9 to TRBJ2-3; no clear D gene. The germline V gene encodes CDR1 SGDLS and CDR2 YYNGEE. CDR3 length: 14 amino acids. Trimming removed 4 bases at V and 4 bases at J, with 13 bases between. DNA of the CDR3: TGTGCCAGCAGCCCCGCAGACCGGGCAGATACGCAGTATTTT. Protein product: CASSPADRADTQYF.

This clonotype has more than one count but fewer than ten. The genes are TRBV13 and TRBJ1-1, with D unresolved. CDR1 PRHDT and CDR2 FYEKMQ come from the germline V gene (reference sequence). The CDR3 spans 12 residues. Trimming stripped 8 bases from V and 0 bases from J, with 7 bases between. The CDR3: CASPDLNTEAFF. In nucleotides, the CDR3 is TGTGCCAGCCCGGACCTGAACACTGAAGCTTTCTTT.

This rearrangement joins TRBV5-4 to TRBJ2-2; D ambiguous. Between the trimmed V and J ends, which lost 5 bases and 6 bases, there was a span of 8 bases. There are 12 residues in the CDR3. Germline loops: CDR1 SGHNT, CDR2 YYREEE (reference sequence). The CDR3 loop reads CASRDGPGELFF. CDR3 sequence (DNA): TGTGCCAGCAGAGACGGTCCCGGGGAGCTGTTTTTT.

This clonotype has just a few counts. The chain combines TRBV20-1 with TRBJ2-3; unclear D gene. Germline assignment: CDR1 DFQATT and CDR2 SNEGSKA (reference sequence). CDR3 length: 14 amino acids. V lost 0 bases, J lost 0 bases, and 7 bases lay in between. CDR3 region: CSARDRQSTDTQYF. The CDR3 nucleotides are TGCAGTGCTAGAGATAGGCAAAGCACAGATACGCAGTATTTT.

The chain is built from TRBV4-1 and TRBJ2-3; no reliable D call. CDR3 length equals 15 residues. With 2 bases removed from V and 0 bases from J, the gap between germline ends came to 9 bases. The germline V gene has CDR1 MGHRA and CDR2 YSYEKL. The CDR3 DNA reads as TGCGCCAGCAGCCAAAGTTGGTTGAGCACAGATACGCAGTATTTT. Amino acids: CASSQSWLSTDTQYF.

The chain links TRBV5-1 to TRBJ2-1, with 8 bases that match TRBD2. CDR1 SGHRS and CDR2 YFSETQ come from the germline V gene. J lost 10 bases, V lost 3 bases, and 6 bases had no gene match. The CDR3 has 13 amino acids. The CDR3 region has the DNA TGCGCCAGCAGCTCAGCGGGAGTCGGAGAGCAGTTCTTC. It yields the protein CASSSAGVGEQFF.

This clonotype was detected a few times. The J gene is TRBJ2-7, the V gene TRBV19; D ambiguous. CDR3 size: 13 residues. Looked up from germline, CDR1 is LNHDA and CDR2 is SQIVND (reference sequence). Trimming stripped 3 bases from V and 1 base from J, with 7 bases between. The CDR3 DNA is TGTGCCAGTAGTATCTCAGTTTCCTACGAGCAGTACTTC. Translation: CASSISVSYEQYF.

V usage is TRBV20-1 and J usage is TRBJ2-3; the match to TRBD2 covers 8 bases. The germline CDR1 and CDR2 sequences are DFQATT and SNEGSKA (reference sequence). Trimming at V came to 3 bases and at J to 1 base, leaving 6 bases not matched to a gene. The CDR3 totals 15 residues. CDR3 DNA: TGCAGTGCTAGCCCTCCGACTAGCGGCACAGATACGCAGTATTTT. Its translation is CSASPPTSGTDTQYF.

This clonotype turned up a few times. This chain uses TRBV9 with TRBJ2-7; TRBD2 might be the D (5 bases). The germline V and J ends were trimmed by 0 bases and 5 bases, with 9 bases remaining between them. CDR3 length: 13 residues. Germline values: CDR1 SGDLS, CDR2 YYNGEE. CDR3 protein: CASSVGELDEQYF. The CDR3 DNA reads TGTGCCAGCAGCGTAGGGGAGTTGGACGAGCAGTACTTC.

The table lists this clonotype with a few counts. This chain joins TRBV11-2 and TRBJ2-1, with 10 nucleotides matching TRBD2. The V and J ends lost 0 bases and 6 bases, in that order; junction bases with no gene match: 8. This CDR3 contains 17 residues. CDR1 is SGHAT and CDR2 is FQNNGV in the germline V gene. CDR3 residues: CASSLEGLAGVSNEQFF. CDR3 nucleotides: TGTGCCAGCAGCTTAGAAGGGCTAGCGGGAGTATCCAATGAGCAGTTCTTC.

CDR3 protein: CASSLEGRRTFYEQYF. The CDR3 nucleotides are TGTGCCAGCAGCTTGGAGGGCAGGAGGACTTTCTACGAGCAGTACTTC. V gene TRBV5-6 combines with J gene TRBJ2-7; the D gene is possibly TRBD2 (5 bases). The CDR3 loop spans 16 amino acids. With 0 bases removed from V and 3 bases from J, the gap between germline ends came to 16 bases. Germline lookup yields CDR1 SGHDT and CDR2 YYEEEE.

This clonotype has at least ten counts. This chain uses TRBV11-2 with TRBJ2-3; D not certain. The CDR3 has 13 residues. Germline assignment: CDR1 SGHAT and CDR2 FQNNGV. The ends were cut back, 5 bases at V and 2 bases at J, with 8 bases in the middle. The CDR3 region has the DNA TGTGCCAGCAGCCTCTCCCACACAGATACGCAGTATTTT. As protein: CASSLSHTDTQYF.

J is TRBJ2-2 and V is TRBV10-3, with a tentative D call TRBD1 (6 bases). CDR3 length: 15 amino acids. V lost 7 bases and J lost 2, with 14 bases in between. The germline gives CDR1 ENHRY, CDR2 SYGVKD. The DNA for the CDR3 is TGTGCCATCACCCCCGGGACAACTAACACCGGGGAGCTGTTTTTT. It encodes CAITPGTTNTGELFF.

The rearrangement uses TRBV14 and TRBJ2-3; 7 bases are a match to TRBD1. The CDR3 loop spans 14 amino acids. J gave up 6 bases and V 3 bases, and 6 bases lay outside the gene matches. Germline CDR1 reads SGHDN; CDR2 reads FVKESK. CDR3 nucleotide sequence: TGTGCCAGCAGCCAGGAAACAGGGGCGGATACGCAGTATTTT. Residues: CASSQETGADTQYF.